Presented here are 14 T cell receptor beta chains from one specimen sequenced in a study of T cells after yellow fever vaccination. TCRdb ran MiXCR on the 5' RACE reads and lists one entry per CDR3 protein. The repertoire holds roughly 250,000 distinct CDR3 sequences, roughly 13% seen once, with approximately 0.49% in the top ten. Sequenced material: CD4+ T cells sorted from PBMCs, taken 45 days after the yellow fever booster vaccination. The receptors come from a man aged 25-40 years who received the YFV17D yellow fever vaccine.

This clonotype was counted ten times or more. This chain links TRBV5-1 with TRBJ2-1; 7 bases are a match to TRBD2. V was clipped by 0 bases and J by 0 bases; unmatched bases: 0. Germline-derived CDR1 and CDR2 are SGHRS and YFSETQ. The CDR3 runs 15 residues. As DNA, the CDR3 is TGCGCCAGCAGCTTGGAGCGGGGCTCCTACAATGAGCAGTTCTTC. Translated, it gives CASSLERGSYNEQFF.

The V and J genes are TRBV18 and TRBJ2-1, with a possible D match to TRBD2 (6 bases). The CDR3 loop spans 17 amino acids. Germline CDR1 reads KGHSH; CDR2 reads LQKENI. V lost 0 bases and J 12 bases, leaving 24 bases between the germline ends. As DNA, the CDR3 is TGTGCCAGCTCACCACCGGGGGGTACAGGAGCGAGGGATCGGCAGTTCTTC. Its translation is CASSPPGGTGARDRQFF.

This sequence joins TRBV29-1 and TRBJ2-1, with a tentative D call TRBD1 (6 bases). Trimming removed 4 bases at V and 9 bases at J, with 16 bases between. The CDR3 is 13 residues long. Germline V CDR1 and CDR2: SQVTM, ANQGSEA. Written as DNA, the CDR3 is TGCAGCGTTGTTCCCAGGGGATACGGTGAGCAGTTCTTC. Translated: CSVVPRGYGEQFF.

This clonotype was observed a single time. Its ends do not fully match the called genes, so a read error is possible. The CDR3 loop reads CVSSSTGVAGGYEQFF. The CDR3 coding sequence is TGTGTCAGCAGCTCCACGGGGGTAGCGGGAGGGTATGAGCAGTTCTTC. The V and J genes are TRBV11-2 and TRBJ2-1; 11 bases line up with TRBD2. The CDR3 length is 16 residues. Germline lookup yields CDR1 SGHAT and CDR2 FQNNGV. Full variable domain (outside the CDR3, taken from reference TRBV11-2 and TRBJ2-1): EAGVAQSPRYKIIEKRQSVAFWCNPISGHATLYWYQQILGQGPKLLIQFQNNGVVDDSQLPKDRFSAERLKGVDSTLKIQPAKLEDSAVYLCVSSSTGVAGGYEQFFGPGTRLTVL.

This clonotype was counted a few times. DNA of the CDR3: TGTGCCAGCAGCTTAGGGGGGTCAGGGGATTCACCCCTCCACTTT. It encodes CASSLGGSGDSPLHF. The rearrangement uses TRBV7-2 and TRBJ1-6; a possible D gene is TRBD1 (6 bases). The CDR3 has 15 amino acids. The ends were cut back, 1 base at V and 8 bases at J, with 12 bases in the middle. CDR1 is SGHTA, CDR2 FQGNSA, per germline.

This clonotype occurred a few times. V is TRBV3-1 and J is TRBJ2-3; D is undetermined. V was cut by 6 bases and J by 6 bases, with 7 bases left in between. Per the germline V gene, CDR1 is LGHDT and CDR2 is YNNKEL (reference sequence). The length of the CDR3 is 11 residues. CDR3 nucleotides: TGTGCCAGCAGACTCGGCGATACGCAGTATTTT. Its protein product is CASRLGDTQYF.

The chain links TRBV6-5 to TRBJ2-5, with D perhaps matching TRBD1 (5 bases). The ends were cut back, 0 bases at V and 2 bases at J, with 7 bases in the middle. CDR1 MNHEY and CDR2 SVGAGI come from the germline V gene. This CDR3 spans 14 amino acids. The CDR3 DNA follows: TGTGCCAGCAGTTACTCGGACAAGCAAGAGACCCAGTACTTC. It codes for CASSYSDKQETQYF.

The chain couples TRBV7-2 to TRBJ2-5, with D possibly matching TRBD1 (6 bases). Germline values: CDR1 SGHTA, CDR2 FQGNSA. The length of the CDR3 is 14 residues. Trimming pared 0 bases from V and 3 bases from J, leaving 8 bases between. This CDR3 reads CASSLAWDKETQYF. The DNA for the CDR3 is TGTGCCAGCAGCTTAGCTTGGGACAAAGAGACCCAGTACTTC.

The V and J genes are TRBV11-2 and TRBJ2-7; D may correspond to TRBD1 or TRBD2 (5 bases each). The germline V and J ends were trimmed by 1 base and 4 bases, with 32 bases remaining between them. Germline assignment: CDR1 SGHAT and CDR2 FQNNGV. The CDR3 length is 21 residues. The CDR3 reads CASSLVSSSRQNHPWGYEQYF. The CDR3 coding sequence is TGTGCCAGCAGCTTAGTATCTTCGTCCCGACAAAATCACCCGTGGGGGTACGAGCAGTACTTC.

This clonotype occurred many times. The rearrangement uses TRBV6-2 or TRBV6-3 and TRBJ2-1; 8 nucleotides line up with TRBD2. V was clipped by 6 bases and J by 2 bases; unmatched bases: 6. Per the germline V gene, CDR1 is MNHEY and CDR2 is SVGEGT. This CDR3 is built from 15 residues. This CDR3 is CASRRAGVAYNEQFF. Written as DNA, the CDR3 is TGTGCCAGCAGGCGAGCGGGAGTAGCCTACAATGAGCAGTTCTTC.

This clonotype was observed a few times. This chain uses TRBV10-3 with TRBJ2-1, with D possibly TRBD1 on 6 matching bases. V was trimmed by 6 bases and J by 0 bases, leaving 18 bases between them. CDR1 and CDR2 from the germline V gene are ENHRY and SYGVKD. The CDR3 has 17 amino acids. The CDR3 loop reads CAIRPATGNSSYNEQFF. The CDR3 nucleotides read TGTGCCATCAGACCAGCCACAGGGAACAGCTCCTACAATGAGCAGTTCTTC.

This clonotype was recorded at least ten times. The chain couples TRBV25-1 to TRBJ2-7, with TRBD1 matching over 10 bases. From germline, CDR1 is MGHDK and CDR2 SYGVNS. Trimming removed 3 bases from V and 2 bases from J; junction bases left unmatched: 4. The CDR3 contains 15 residues. For the CDR3, the DNA is TGTGCCAGCAGTGACACCGGGACAGGGGCCTACGAGCAGTACTTC. Encoded protein: CASSDTGTGAYEQYF.

This clonotype was detected only a few times. Sequence at one end of the junction differs from germline and may be a read error. This chain uses TRBV7-2 with TRBJ2-1; D gene ambiguous. Germline values: CDR1 SGHTA, CDR2 FQGNSA. This CDR3 spans 13 amino acids. CDR3 amino acids: CASSLEAFTPAVF. CDR3 in DNA: TGTGCCAGCAGCTTAGAAGCCTTTACCCCCGCAGTCTTC.

The chain has TRBV10-2 and TRBJ2-5; perhaps TRBD2 as D (6 bases). This CDR3 has 13 residues. Germline-derived CDR1 and CDR2 are WSHSY and SAAADI. The V gene lost 4 bases and the J gene lost 5 bases, with 11 bases spanning the gap. The chain's CDR3 is CASSGLVGETQYF. The CDR3, as DNA: TGCGCCAGCAGTGGACTAGTGGGGGAGACCCAGTACTTC.